The 8 T cell receptor beta chains reported below all come from one sample, sequenced in a study of blood T cell repertoires in COVID-19. The table came from immunoSEQ multiplex PCR; TCRdb's copy has only in-frame clones and leaves some out. Here the sample spans 250,000 to 300,000 clones, about nine tenths being singletons. Sequenced input: PBMCs or T cells enriched from blood (not recorded which). Source of these receptors: a woman between 40 and 50 years old who had recovered from COVID-19.

This chain connects TRBV3-1 (or the pseudogene TRBV3-2) to TRBJ2-2, with D unresolved. V was trimmed by 6 bases and J by 0 bases, leaving 8 bases between them. Germline V gene data show CDR1 as LGHDT and CDR2 as YNNKEL (reference sequence). The CDR3 loop spans 14 amino acids. The CDR3 loop is CASRLETNTGELFF. CDR3 coding DNA: TGTGCCAGCAGACTCGAAACGAACACCGGGGAGCTGTTTTTT.

V and J are TRBV7-9 and TRBJ2-5, with 12 bases that match TRBD2. The J segment lost 2 bases and the V segment lost 7 bases, leaving 8 bases of the junction unmatched. The CDR3 runs 16 residues. CDR1 and CDR2 (germline): SEHNR, FQNEAQ (reference sequence). The CDR3: CASTEGLAGTQETQYF. The CDR3 DNA is TGTGCCAGCACCGAGGGACTAGCGGGCACACAAGAGACCCAGTACTTC.

The chain carries TRBV7-9 and TRBJ2-4; 8 bases match TRBD1. The CDR3 covers 14 residues. Germline assignment: CDR1 SEHNR and CDR2 FQNEAQ (reference sequence). The J segment lost 6 bases and the V segment lost 3 bases, leaving 4 bases of the junction unmatched. The chain's CDR3 is CASSLGGQGNIQYF. The DNA of the CDR3 is TGTGCCAGCAGCTTGGGCGGACAGGGAAACATTCAGTACTTC.

DNA of the CDR3: TGTGCCAGTAAGGCAGGGGGCTCTGGGGCCAACGTCCTGACTTTC. Residues: CASKAGGSGANVLTF. The V gene is TRBV19, the J gene TRBJ2-6; 7 positions match TRBD1. This CDR3 contains 15 residues. The V gene's germline CDR1 is LNHDA and CDR2 SQIVND (reference sequence). V shed 7 bases and J 0 bases; nucleotides not matched to a gene: 3.

The chain employs TRBV5-1 and TRBJ1-6; 8 nucleotides match TRBD1. The CDR3 totals 15 residues. V was pared by 4 bases and J by 6 bases, with 6 bases of the junction left unmatched. CDR1 is SGHRS, CDR2 YFSETQ, per germline. CDR3 DNA: TGCGCCAGCAGCACGCAGGGGGCTGGTAATTCACCCCTCCACTTT. Its translation: CASSTQGAGNSPLHF.

This chain joins TRBV5-1 and TRBJ1-3; D possibly corresponds to TRBD1 (5 bases). V lost 0 bases and J lost 4, with 11 bases in between. The V gene's germline CDR1 is SGHRS and CDR2 YFSETQ. CDR3 size: 15 residues. The CDR3 is CASSLEGPGGNTIYF. The CDR3, as DNA: TGCGCCAGCAGCTTGGAAGGACCAGGGGGAAACACCATATATTTT.

This clone was picked up one time. This rearrangement joins TRBV5-4 to TRBJ2-3; 14 bases are shared with TRBD2. The CDR3 loop spans 20 amino acids. Germline CDR1 and CDR2: SGHNT and YYREEE (reference sequence). J was trimmed by 0 bases and V by 3 bases; bases with no gene match: 12. The CDR3 is CASSSPGLAGAEGSTDTQYF. The CDR3 nucleotides read TGTGCCAGCAGCTCTCCGGGACTAGCGGGAGCGGAAGGGAGCACAGATACGCAGTATTTT.

This clone was detected once. The chain combines TRBV18 with TRBJ1-5; D is unresolved. The CDR3 totals 15 residues. With 3 bases removed from V and 5 bases from J, the gap between germline ends came to 14 bases. Germline V gives CDR1 KGHSH, CDR2 LQKENI. CDR3 loop: CASSPPGRVDQPQHF. CDR3 sequence (DNA): TGTGCCAGCTCACCGCCCGGGAGAGTGGATCAGCCCCAGCATTTT. Looking up the rest from reference TRBV18 and TRBJ1-5 gives the full variable domain: NAGVMQNPRHLVRRRGQEARLRCSPMKGHSHVYWYRQLPEEGLKFMVYLQKENIIDESGMPKERFSAEFPKEGPSILRIQQVVRGDSAAYFCASSPPGRVDQPQHFGDGTRLSIL.